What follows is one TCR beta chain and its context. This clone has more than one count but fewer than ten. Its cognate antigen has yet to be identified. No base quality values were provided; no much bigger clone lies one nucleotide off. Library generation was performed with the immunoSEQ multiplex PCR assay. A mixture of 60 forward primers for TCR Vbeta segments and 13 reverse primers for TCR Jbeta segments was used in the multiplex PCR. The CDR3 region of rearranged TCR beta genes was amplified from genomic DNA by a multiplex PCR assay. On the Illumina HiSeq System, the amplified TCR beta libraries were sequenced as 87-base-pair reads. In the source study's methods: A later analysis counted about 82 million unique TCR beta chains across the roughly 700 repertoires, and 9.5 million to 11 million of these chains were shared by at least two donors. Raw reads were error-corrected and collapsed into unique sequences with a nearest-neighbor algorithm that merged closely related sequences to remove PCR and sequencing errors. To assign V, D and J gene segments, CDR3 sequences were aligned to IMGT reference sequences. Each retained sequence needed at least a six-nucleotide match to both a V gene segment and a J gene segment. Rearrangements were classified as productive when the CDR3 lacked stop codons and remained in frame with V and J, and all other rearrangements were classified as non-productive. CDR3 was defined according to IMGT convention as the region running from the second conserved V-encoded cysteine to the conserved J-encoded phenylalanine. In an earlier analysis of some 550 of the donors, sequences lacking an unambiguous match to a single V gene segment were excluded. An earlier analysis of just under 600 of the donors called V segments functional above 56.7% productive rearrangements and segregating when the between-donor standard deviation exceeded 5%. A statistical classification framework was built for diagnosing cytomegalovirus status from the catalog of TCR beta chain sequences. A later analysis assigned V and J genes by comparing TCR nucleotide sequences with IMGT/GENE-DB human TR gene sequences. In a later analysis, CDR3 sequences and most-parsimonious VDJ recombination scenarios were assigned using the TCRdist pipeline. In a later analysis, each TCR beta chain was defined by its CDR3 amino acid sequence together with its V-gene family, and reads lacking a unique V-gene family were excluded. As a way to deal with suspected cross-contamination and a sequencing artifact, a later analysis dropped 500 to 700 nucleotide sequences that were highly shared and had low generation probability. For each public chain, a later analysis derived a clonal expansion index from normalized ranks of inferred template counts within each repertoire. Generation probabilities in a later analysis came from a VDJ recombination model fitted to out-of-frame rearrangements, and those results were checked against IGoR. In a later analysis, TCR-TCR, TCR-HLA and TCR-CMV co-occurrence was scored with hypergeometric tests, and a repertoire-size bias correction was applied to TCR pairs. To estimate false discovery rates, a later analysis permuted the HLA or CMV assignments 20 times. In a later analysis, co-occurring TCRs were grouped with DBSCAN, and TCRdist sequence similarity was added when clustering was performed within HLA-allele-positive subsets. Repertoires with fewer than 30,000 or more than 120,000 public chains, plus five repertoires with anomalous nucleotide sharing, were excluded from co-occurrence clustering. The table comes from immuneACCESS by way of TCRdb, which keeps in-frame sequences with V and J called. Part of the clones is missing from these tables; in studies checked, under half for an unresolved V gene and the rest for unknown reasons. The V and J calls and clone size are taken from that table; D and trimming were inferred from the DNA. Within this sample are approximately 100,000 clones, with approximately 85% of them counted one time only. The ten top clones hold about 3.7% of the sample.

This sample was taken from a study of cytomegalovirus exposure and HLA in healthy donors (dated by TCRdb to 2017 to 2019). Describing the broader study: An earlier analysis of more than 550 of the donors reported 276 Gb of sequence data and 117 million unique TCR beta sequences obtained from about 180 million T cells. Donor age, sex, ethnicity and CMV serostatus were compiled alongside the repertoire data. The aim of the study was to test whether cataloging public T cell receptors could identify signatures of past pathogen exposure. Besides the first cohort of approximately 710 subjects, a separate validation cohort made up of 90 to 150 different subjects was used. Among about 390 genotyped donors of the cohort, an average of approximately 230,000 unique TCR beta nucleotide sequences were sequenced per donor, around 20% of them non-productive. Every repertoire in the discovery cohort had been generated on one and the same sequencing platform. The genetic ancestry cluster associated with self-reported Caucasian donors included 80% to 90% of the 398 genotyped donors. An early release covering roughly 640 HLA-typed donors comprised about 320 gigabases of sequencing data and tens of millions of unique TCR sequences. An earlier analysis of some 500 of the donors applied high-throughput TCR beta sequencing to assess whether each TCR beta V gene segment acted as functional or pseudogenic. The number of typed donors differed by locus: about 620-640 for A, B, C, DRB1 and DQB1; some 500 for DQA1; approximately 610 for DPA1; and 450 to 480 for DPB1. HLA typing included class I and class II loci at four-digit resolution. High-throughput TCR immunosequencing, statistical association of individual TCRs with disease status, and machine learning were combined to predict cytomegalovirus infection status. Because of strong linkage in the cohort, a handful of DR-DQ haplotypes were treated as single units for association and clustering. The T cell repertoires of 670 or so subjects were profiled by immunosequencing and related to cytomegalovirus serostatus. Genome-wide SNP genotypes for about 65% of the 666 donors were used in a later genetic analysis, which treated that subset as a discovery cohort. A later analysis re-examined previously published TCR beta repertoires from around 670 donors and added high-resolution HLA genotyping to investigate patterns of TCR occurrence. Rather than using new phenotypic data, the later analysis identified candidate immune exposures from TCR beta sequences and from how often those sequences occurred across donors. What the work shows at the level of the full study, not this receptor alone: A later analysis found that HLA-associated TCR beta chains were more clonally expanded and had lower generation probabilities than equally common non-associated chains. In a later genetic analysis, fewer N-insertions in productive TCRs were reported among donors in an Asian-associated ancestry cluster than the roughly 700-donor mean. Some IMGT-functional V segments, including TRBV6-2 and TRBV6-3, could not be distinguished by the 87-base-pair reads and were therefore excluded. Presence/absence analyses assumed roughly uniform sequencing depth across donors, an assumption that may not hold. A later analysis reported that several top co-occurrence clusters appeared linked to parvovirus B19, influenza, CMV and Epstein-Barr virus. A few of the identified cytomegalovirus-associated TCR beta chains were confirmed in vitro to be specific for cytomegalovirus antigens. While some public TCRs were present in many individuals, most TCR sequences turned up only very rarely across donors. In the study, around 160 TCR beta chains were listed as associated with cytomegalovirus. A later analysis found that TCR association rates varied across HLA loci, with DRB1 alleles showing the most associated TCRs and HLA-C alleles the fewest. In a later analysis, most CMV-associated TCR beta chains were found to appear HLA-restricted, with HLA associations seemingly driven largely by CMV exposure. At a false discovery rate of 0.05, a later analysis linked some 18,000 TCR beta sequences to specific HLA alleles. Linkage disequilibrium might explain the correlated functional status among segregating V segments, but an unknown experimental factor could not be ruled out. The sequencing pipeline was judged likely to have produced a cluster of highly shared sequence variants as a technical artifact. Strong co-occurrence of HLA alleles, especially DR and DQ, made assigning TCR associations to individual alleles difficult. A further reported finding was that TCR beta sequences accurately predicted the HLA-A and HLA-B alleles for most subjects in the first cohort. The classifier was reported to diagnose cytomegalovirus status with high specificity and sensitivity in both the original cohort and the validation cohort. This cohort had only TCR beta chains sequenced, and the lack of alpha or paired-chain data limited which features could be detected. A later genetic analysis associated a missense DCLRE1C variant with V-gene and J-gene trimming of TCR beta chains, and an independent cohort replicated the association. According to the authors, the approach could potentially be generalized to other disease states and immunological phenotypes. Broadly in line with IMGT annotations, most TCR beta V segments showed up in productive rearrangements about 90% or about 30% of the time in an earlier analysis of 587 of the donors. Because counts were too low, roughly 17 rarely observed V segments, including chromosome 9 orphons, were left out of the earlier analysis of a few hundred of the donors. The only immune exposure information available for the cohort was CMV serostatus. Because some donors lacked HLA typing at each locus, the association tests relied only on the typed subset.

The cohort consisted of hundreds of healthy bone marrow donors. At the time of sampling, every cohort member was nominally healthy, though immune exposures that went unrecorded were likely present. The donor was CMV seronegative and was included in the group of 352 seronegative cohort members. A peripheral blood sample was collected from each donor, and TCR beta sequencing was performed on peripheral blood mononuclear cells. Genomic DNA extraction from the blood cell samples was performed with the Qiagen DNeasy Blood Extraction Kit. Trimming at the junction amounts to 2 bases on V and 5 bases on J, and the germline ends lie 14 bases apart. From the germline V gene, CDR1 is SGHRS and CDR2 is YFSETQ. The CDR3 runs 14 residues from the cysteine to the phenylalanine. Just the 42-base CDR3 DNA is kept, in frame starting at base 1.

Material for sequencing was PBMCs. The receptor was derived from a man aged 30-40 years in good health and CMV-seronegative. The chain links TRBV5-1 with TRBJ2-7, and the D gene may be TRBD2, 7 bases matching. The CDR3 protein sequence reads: CASSFLGGGDEQYF. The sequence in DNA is TGCGCCAGCAGCTTCCTAGGGGGAGGGGACGAGCAGTACTTC.